A single sample gave rise to the 6 T cell receptor beta chains below, sequenced in a study of shared clonotypes between healthy human individuals. Repertoires were generated with immunoSEQ multiplex PCR, while TCRdb's copy carries only in-frame clones and drops some. The table lists approximately 1,000,000 clones, 77% of them singletons. Sequencing used memory CD4+ T cells from PBMCs. As for subset: CD45RA-negative fraction. These receptors were collected from a man between 18 and 35 years old in good health. Some clones in this sample may be carry-over from other donors' samples.

V is TRBV7-9 and J is TRBJ2-3, with D possibly TRBD1 on 5 matching bases. Trimming shortened V by 0 bases and J by 4 bases, and 5 bases separated the two germline ends. The germline V gene has CDR1 SEHNR and CDR2 FQNEAQ (reference sequence). This CDR3 has 13 residues. This chain's CDR3 is CASSLARADTQYF. The CDR3 DNA reads as TGTGCCAGCAGCTTAGCCAGGGCAGATACGCAGTATTTT.

The rearrangement joins TRBV11-3 to TRBJ2-5, with TRBD2 as a possible D gene (6 bases). This CDR3 spans 15 amino acids. Trimming cost V 0 bases and J 4 bases, with 12 bases left between them. Germline V gene data show CDR1 as SGHNT and CDR2 as YENEEA. The CDR3 region is CASSLDTAGIETQYF. The CDR3 DNA is TGTGCCAGCAGCTTAGATACGGCGGGGATAGAGACCCAGTACTTC.

This clone was counted once. Other DNA sequences within the sample encode an identical CDR3. The chain couples TRBV28 to TRBJ1-1, with a possible D match to TRBD1 (6 bases). Germline CDR1 and CDR2: MDHEN and SYDVKM. The V and J ends lost 5 bases and 2 bases respectively, with 9 bases between them. This CDR3 spans 13 amino acids. The CDR3 coding sequence is TGTGCCAGCAGTCAACAGGGTAACACTGAAGCTTTCTTT. Translating gives CASSQQGNTEAFF.

This clone was seen once. The chain joins TRBV6-1 to TRBJ2-3; the match to TRBD2 covers 9 bases. V lost 4 bases to trimming and J lost 0 bases; unmatched junction nucleotides: 8. The V gene's germline CDR1 is MNHNS and CDR2 SASEGT. The CDR3 totals 17 residues. Here the CDR3 reads CASSVLAGGISTDTQYF. The CDR3 bases are TGTGCCAGCAGTGTACTAGCGGGTGGGATTAGCACAGATACGCAGTATTTT.

A remark on this clone: Other DNA sequences in the sample encode the same CDR3. The V call is TRBV18, the J call TRBJ2-7, with TRBD1 identical over 10 bases. Per the germline V gene, CDR1 is KGHSH and CDR2 is LQKENI. Trimming removed 4 bases from V and 2 bases from J; junction bases left unmatched: 2. CDR3 size: 14 residues. The CDR3 spells CASSQGQGPYEQYF. CDR3 in DNA: TGTGCCAGCTCACAGGGACAGGGGCCCTACGAGCAGTACTTC.

The chain employs TRBV18 and TRBJ2-7; D is unresolved. The CDR3 is 15 amino acids. The V gene's germline CDR1 is KGHSH and CDR2 LQKENI. V was trimmed by 4 bases and J by 2 bases, leaving 15 bases between them. This chain's CDR3 is CASSRGTGEPYEQYF. CDR3 nucleotide sequence: TGTGCCAGCTCACGGGGAACGGGTGAACCCTACGAGCAGTACTTC.